This T cell receptor beta chain was profiled in a study of blood T cells in healthy people across ages. Study-level points and caveats: Significant beta diversity loss was already apparent by age approximately 38, declining roughly linearly. Naive T cell percentage showed a strong correlation with the diversity of TCR beta.

As for this clonotype: The target antigen is unknown.

Germline V gene lookup returns CDR1 MNHEY and CDR2 SVGEGT. The V gene end was trimmed by 11 bases and the J gene end by 7 bases; junction bases not matched to a gene: 17. This CDR3 region has 15 residues. Using a J-beta primer mix together with a sample-barcoded 5' primer, a second PCR was run for roughly 7 to 12 cycles. Each of the samples gave a minimum of 2.5 million paired-end reads that contained CDR3. TCRdb fed the 5' RACE reads into MiXCR, producing one record per CDR3 protein. The sample consists of around 1.7 million distinct CDR3 sequences, about 30% of them appearing once. In each sample, at least 7 million PBMCs were isolated.

This receptor was identified in a woman aged 25 to 39 in good health. Sequenced: blood. This sequence joins TRBV6-2 or TRBV6-3 and TRBJ1-2; 9 nucleotides align to TRBD1. The chain's CDR3 is CASLSGQGLSRGYTF. CDR3 DNA sequence: TGTGCCTCACTTTCGGGACAGGGATTGAGTCGTGGCTACACCTTC.